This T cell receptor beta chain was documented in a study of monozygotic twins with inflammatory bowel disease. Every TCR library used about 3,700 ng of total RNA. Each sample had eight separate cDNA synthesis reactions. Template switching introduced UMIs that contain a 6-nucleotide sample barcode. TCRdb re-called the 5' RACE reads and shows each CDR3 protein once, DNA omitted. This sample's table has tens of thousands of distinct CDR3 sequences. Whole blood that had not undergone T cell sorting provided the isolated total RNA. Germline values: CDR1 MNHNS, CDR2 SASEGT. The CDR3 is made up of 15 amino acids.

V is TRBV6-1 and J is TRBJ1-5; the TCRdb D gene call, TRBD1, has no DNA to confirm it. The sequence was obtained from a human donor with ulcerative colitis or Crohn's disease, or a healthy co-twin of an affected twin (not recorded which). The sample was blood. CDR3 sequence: CASKQRQGSNQPQHF.